This T cell receptor (beta chain) stems from a study of blood T cell repertoires in COVID-19. Study information: COVID-19 samples collected from the United States, Italy and Spain covered acute and convalescent phases. Nucleic acid was either cDNA or gDNA, and it came from T cells, B-cell-depleted T cells, or PBMCs.

The CDR3 loop spans 15 amino acids. V shed 4 bases and J 7 bases; nucleotides not matched to a gene: 6. Germline CDR1 is KGHSH and CDR2 is LQKENI. In the authors' methods: How many nucleated cells were present was estimated from reference gene primer amplification. Data came from immunoSEQ multiplex PCR; TCRdb stores just in-frame clones and leaves some out. That table furnishes V, J and clone size, whereas the DNA furnished D and trimming. The table lists fewer than 250,000 clones, around four fifths of them singletons. This receptor was identified in a woman in her 70s with active or convalescent COVID-19. The specimen sequenced was peripheral blood. This rearrangement joins TRBV18 to TRBJ1-6, with 8 bases aligning to TRBD1. CDR3: CASSQTGGSNSPLHF. The CDR3 nucleotides read TGTGCCAGCTCACAAACAGGGGGAAGCAATTCACCCCTCCACTTT.